These 22 T cell receptor beta chains came from one sample sequenced in a study of T cells after yellow fever vaccination. TCRdb recomputed calls from the 5' RACE reads with MiXCR, one row per CDR3 protein. The repertoire holds roughly 310,000 distinct CDR3 sequences, roughly 8.7% seen once, with 18% in the top ten. Sequenced material: PBMCs, taken on the day of the first yellow fever vaccination. The receptors shown here come from a man aged 18 to 30 who received the YFV17D yellow fever vaccine.

J is TRBJ1-6 and V is TRBV7-2; no firm D call. The CDR3 loop spans 14 amino acids. The germline V gene has CDR1 SGHTA and CDR2 FQGNSA. Trimming pared 5 bases from V and 8 bases from J, leaving 13 bases between. The CDR3 coding sequence is TGTGCCAGCAGCGTCCGGAGCTCGGATTCACCCCTCCACTTT. It translates to CASSVRSSDSPLHF.

This chain links TRBV3-1 with TRBJ2-5; D unresolved. This CDR3 is 13 amino acids long. Germline CDR1 and CDR2: LGHDT and YNNKEL (reference sequence). Trimming shortened V by 1 base and J by 11 bases, and 14 bases separated the two germline ends. CDR3 sequence (DNA): TGTGCCAGCAGCCAAGGAAGGTTGGACCAACAGTACTTC. The encoded protein is CASSQGRLDQQYF.

There are many counts of this clonotype. The chain uses TRBV4-2 and TRBJ1-1; weak D call: TRBD1 (5 bases). Between the trimmed V and J ends, which lost 3 bases and 4 bases, there was a span of 15 bases. The CDR3 length is 15 residues. Germline values: CDR1 LGHNA, CDR2 YNFKEQ. As DNA, the CDR3 is TGTGCCAGCAGCCACTCTGGGGGGGAGGGCACTGAAGCTTTCTTT. Translating it yields CASSHSGGEGTEAFF.

This clonotype is a singleton in its sample. The chain carries TRBV6-2 or TRBV6-3 and TRBJ1-1, with D possibly being TRBD1 (6 bases). V was shortened by 2 bases and J by 3 bases, with 10 bases between the two germline ends. The germline V gene encodes CDR1 MNHEY and CDR2 SVGEGT. The CDR3 spans 14 residues. CDR3 amino acids: CASSYMGAYTEAFF. CDR3 in DNA: TGTGCCAGCAGTTACATGGGGGCTTACACTGAAGCTTTCTTT.

This clonotype has a count of ten or more. The V gene is TRBV5-1, the J gene TRBJ2-2; no definite D call. Per the germline V gene, CDR1 is SGHRS and CDR2 is YFSETQ. Between the trimmed V and J ends, which lost 0 bases and 2 bases, there was a span of 8 bases. The CDR3 consists of 15 residues. The CDR3 nucleotides are TGCGCCAGCAGCTTGGTTGAGTTAAACACCGGGGAGCTGTTTTTT. This encodes CASSLVELNTGELFF.

This chain uses TRBV7-2 with TRBJ2-3, with 10 bases that match TRBD2. Germline V gene lookup returns CDR1 SGHTA and CDR2 FQGNSA. The CDR3 covers 17 residues. The trim removed 5 bases at V and 1 base at J, leaving 9 bases unmatched. In DNA form, the CDR3 reads TGTGCCAGCAGCCTGAGGGCTCTAGCGGGGGGCACAGATACGCAGTATTTT. Translated: CASSLRALAGGTDTQYF.

This clonotype occurred a few times. V and J are TRBV5-1 and TRBJ2-3, with TRBD2 identical over 12 bases. Germline-derived CDR1 and CDR2 are SGHRS and YFSETQ. J was trimmed by 2 bases and V by 4 bases; bases with no gene match: 5. This CDR3 has 16 amino acids. CDR3: CASSKLAGGNTDTQYF. CDR3 coding DNA: TGCGCCAGCAGCAAACTAGCGGGGGGAAACACAGATACGCAGTATTTT.

The chain is built from TRBV12-3 or TRBV12-4 and TRBJ2-3, with 7 nucleotides matching TRBD1. V lost 5 bases to trimming and J lost 4 bases; unmatched junction nucleotides: 6. The length of the CDR3 is 14 residues. CDR3 nucleotide sequence: TGTGCCAGCAGTGTACGACAGGGCCCAGATACGCAGTATTTT. Translated, it gives CASSVRQGPDTQYF.

The chain couples TRBV20-1 to TRBJ2-5, with D perhaps matching TRBD1 or TRBD2 (6 bases each). Per germline, CDR1 DFQATT and CDR2 SNEGSKA (reference sequence). V was clipped by 6 bases and J by 2 bases, with 19 bases between them. The CDR3 covers 15 residues. The CDR3 region is CSAPSQGGLQETQYF. In DNA form, the CDR3 reads TGCAGTGCCCCGTCACAGGGAGGCCTTCAAGAGACCCAGTACTTC.

The chain has TRBV6-5 and TRBJ2-7; the D gene is possibly TRBD1 (6 bases). CDR3 length: 14 amino acids. With 0 bases removed from V and 2 bases from J, the gap between germline ends came to 8 bases. CDR1 is MNHEY, CDR2 SVGAGI, per germline. CDR3 sequence: CASSYSGQPYEQYF. CDR3 nucleotide sequence: TGTGCCAGCAGTTACTCCGGACAGCCCTACGAGCAGTACTTC.

This clonotype has just a few counts. The genes are TRBV27 and TRBJ2-3, with 11 bases aligning to TRBD2. Unmatched junction bases numbered 8, after V lost 2 bases and J lost 7 bases. The CDR3 is 16 residues long. Germline loops: CDR1 MNHEY, CDR2 SMNVEV (reference sequence). The CDR3 is CASSLTPSGGLNTQYF. CDR3 bases: TGTGCCAGCAGTTTAACCCCTAGCGGGGGGCTGAATACGCAGTATTTT.

A few counts support this clonotype. The V call is TRBV7-2, the J call TRBJ2-4; unclear D gene. Germline V gives CDR1 SGHTA, CDR2 FQGNSA. This CDR3 is built from 13 residues. V was clipped by 5 bases and J by 3 bases, with 8 bases between them. This chain's CDR3 is CASSPPGKNIQYF. CDR3 DNA sequence: TGTGCCAGCAGCCCCCCCGGCAAAAACATTCAGTACTTC.

The chain employs TRBV18 and TRBJ2-7; no reliable D call. CDR1 and CDR2 (germline): KGHSH, LQKENI. Deletions cut 2 bases from V and 1 base from J, with 9 bases between. CDR3 length equals 14 residues. CDR3 DNA sequence: TGTGCCAGCTCACCAGGTGGCAGGTCCTACGAGCAGTACTTC. Translating it yields CASSPGGRSYEQYF.

The chain has TRBV25-1 and TRBJ1-1, with no clear D. From germline, CDR1 is MGHDK and CDR2 SYGVNS. V lost 0 bases to trimming and J lost 6 bases, with 11 bases between them. The CDR3 extends over 14 amino acids. The CDR3 spells CASSEYVGIPEAFF. In nucleotides, the CDR3 is TGTGCCAGCAGTGAATACGTAGGGATCCCTGAAGCTTTCTTT.

The V gene is TRBV15, the J gene TRBJ2-3; 12 positions agree with TRBD2. Per the germline V gene, CDR1 is LNHNV and CDR2 is YYDKDF (reference sequence). CDR3 length: 17 amino acids. Trimming at V came to 0 bases and at J to 7 bases, leaving 8 bases not matched to a gene. The CDR3 DNA sequence: TGTGCCACCAGCAGAGATCCCGGGACTAGCGGGCCGTATACGCAGTATTTT. This encodes CATSRDPGTSGPYTQYF.

The sample holds a few counts of this clonotype. V gene TRBV5-6 combines with J gene TRBJ1-2; D is ambiguous. The CDR3 is 13 amino acids. CDR1 and CDR2 from the germline V gene are SGHDT and YYEEEE. Trimming shortened V by 5 bases and J by 8 bases, and 16 bases separated the two germline ends. The CDR3 bases are TGTGCCAGCAGTCCCACCTGGTCCGGCGGCTACACCTTC. Encoded protein: CASSPTWSGGYTF.

The chain uses TRBV11-3 and TRBJ2-3; 8 bases agree with TRBD1. CDR1 and CDR2 from the germline V gene are SGHNT and YENEEA. CDR3 size: 17 residues. With V trimmed by 5 bases and J by 3 bases, 13 bases remained unmatched. DNA for the CDR3: TGTGCCAGCAGCCCCTACCCCGGACAGGGAGATACAGATACGCAGTATTTT. Translating gives CASSPYPGQGDTDTQYF.

This clonotype was seen a handful of times. The chain uses TRBV7-9 and TRBJ2-1; 11 nucleotides align to TRBD2. Per the germline V gene, CDR1 is SEHNR and CDR2 is FQNEAQ (reference sequence). The CDR3 is made up of 15 amino acids. The V segment lost 5 bases and the J segment 6 bases; nucleotides outside the gene matches: 6. The CDR3 spells CASSPRLAGLNEQFF. The CDR3 DNA sequence: TGTGCCAGCAGCCCACGACTAGCGGGGCTCAATGAGCAGTTCTTC.

CDR3 sequence reads: CASSQTGTTSSGANVLTF. CDR3 bases: TGTGCCAGCAGTCAGACCGGGACTACCAGCTCTGGGGCCAACGTCCTGACTTTC. V and J are TRBV2 and TRBJ2-6; 7 bases are a match to TRBD2. This CDR3 comprises 18 residues. Germline V CDR1 and CDR2: SNHLY, FYNNEI. V shed 5 bases, J shed 0 bases, and the junction held 10 bases outside the gene matches.

This clonotype was observed a handful of times. The chain couples TRBV29-1 to TRBJ2-1; 12 bases align to TRBD2. The CDR3 length is 16 residues. Germline CDR1 SQVTM, CDR2 ANQGSEA. With 7 bases clipped from V and 7 bases from J, the junction kept 14 bases outside the gene matches. CDR3 protein: CSARTPGTSGFNEQFF. For the CDR3, the DNA is TGCAGCGCCCGAACACCCGGGACTAGCGGGTTTAATGAGCAGTTCTTC.

This clonotype appeared a few times. This sequence joins TRBV6-5 and TRBJ2-7; 10 nucleotides match TRBD2. The germline V gene encodes CDR1 MNHEY and CDR2 SVGAGI. This CDR3 has 16 residues. J gave up 7 bases and V 2 bases, and 11 bases lay outside the gene matches. The CDR3 bases are TGTGCCAGCAGTTACGGCCCAGCTAGCGGGGGTTATGAGCAGTACTTC. Encoded protein: CASSYGPASGGYEQYF.

This clonotype was detected a few times. CDR3 coding DNA: TGTGCCAGCAGCCCAGGGGTAGCGGGGGGAGAAGATACGCAGTATTTT. It specifies CASSPGVAGGEDTQYF. The genes are TRBV7-3 and TRBJ2-3, with TRBD2 matching over 10 bases. The ends lost 5 bases at V and 5 bases at J; junction bases unmatched: 10. This CDR3 is 16 amino acids long. Germline V gene lookup returns CDR1 SGHTA and CDR2 FQGTGA.